This TCR beta chain originates from a study of cytomegalovirus exposure and HLA in healthy donors. Study findings and constraints: In an earlier analysis, in 540 or so donors, most V segments appeared productive either ~87% or ~30% of the time. The study reported that TCR beta sequences accurately predicted HLA-A and HLA-B alleles in most subjects. Judged likely to be a sequencing artifact was a cluster of highly shared sequence variants. Indistinguishable V segments, including TRBV6-2 and TRBV6-3, were excluded.

This clone occurred a few times. The antigen is not known. Germline values: CDR1 SNHLY, CDR2 FYNNEI. The CDR3 runs to 15 residues. V lost 6 bases, J lost 2 bases, and 4 bases stayed unmatched. A multiplex PCR was run with 60 Vbeta primers and 13 Jbeta primers. The repertoire was sequenced with immunoSEQ multiplex PCR; TCRdb's copy has only in-frame clones and lacks some. The table includes about 120,000 clones, roughly 80% detected once. Source material: PBMCs. This TCR derives from a man between 45 and 60 years old in good health and CMV-seropositive. The rearrangement uses TRBV2 and TRBJ2-1; 10 bases match TRBD2. The CDR3 sequence: CASSVTSGPYNEQFF. The CDR3 bases are TGTGCCAGCAGCGTGACTAGCGGGCCCTACAATGAGCAGTTCTTC.